This TCR beta chain stems from a study of T cell repertoires in cytomegalovirus infection. On the study more broadly: TCR beta signatures that were public indicated CMV infection and matching HLA type.

General observations from the study: CMV-specific TCR beta clonotypes restricted by HLA-C were the ones dominating the ex vivo response. People with CMV and the relevant HLA were identified by cumulative public TCR beta family frequency.

In the case of this clonotype: Its antigen is unidentified.

TCRdb itself ran the reads through MiXCR, one entry per CDR3 protein. The table lists under 300,000 distinct CDR3 sequences, around 15% of them singletons. V was cut by 4 bases and J by 4 bases, with 8 bases left in between. The CDR3 is made up of 13 amino acids. Germline V lookup: CDR1 LNHDA, CDR2 SQIVND (reference sequence). The chain joins TRBV19 to TRBJ2-1, with D unresolved. This receptor was identified in a human donor in good health (CMV status not recorded). Some clones in this sample may be carry-over from other donors' samples. Specimen: CD8+ T cells from PBMCs. The chain's CDR3 is CASSTTRYNEQFF. CDR3 nucleotide sequence: TGTGCCAGTAGTACAACAAGGTACAATGAGCAGTTCTTC.